This T cell receptor (beta chain) was captured in a study of a mutant IDH1 vaccine in newly diagnosed glioma. About the research overall: Vaccine administration was initiated 4-6 weeks following radiotherapy alone, or with temozolomide cycles. Treated patients, roughly 62% male and about 38% female, averaged approximately 40 years of age.

Stated time point: week 47, end of study. A single vaccine dose contained 300 ug of mutant IDH1 20-mer peptide, and topical imiquimod was used with it. In regard to this clone: The antigen is not known.

The germline V gene encodes CDR1 SQVTM and CDR2 ANQGSEA. This CDR3 is 14 amino acids long. With V trimmed by 6 bases and J by 3 bases, 3 bases remained unmatched. The data were produced by immunoSEQ multiplex PCR, yet TCRdb's version contains in-frame clones alone and is incomplete. This table has approximately 80,000 clones, roughly 77% appearing once. The clonotype was recovered from a man aged 40-49 years with glioma. The chain employs TRBV29-1 and TRBJ2-1; 12 nucleotides match TRBD2. The sequenced sample was PBMCs, obtained from a glioma patient whose treatment included an IDH1 peptide vaccine. The CDR3 loop reads CSVRTSGIYNEQFF. Written as DNA, the CDR3 is TGCAGCGTCCGGACTAGCGGGATCTACAATGAGCAGTTCTTC.